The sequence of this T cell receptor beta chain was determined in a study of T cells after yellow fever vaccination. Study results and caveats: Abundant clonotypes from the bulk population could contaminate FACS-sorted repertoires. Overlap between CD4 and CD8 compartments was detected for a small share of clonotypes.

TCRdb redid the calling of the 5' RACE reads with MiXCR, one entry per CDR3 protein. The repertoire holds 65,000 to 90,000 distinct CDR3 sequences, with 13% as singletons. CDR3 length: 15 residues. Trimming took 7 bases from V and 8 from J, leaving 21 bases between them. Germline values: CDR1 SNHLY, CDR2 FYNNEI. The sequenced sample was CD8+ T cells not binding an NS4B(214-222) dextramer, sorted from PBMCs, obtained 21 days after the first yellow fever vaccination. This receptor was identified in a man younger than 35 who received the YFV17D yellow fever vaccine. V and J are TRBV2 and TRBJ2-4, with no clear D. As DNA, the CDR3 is TGTGCCAGCATGGAGAGAAACCTCGATGGGGACATTCAGTACTTC. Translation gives CASMERNLDGDIQYF.